The subject of this entry is one TCR beta chain. The target antigen is unknown. The data were taken from a study of a mutant IDH1 vaccine in newly diagnosed glioma. Study-wide background: All eight of the vaccinations patients received fell in weeks 1, 3, 5, 7, 11, 15, 19 and 23. Those enrolled had earlier been treated with radiotherapy, temozolomide, or both, mostly both. Sex among treated patients split about 60% male, roughly 40% female; mean age was about 40 years.

Profiling relied on immunoSEQ multiplex PCR, and the TCRdb table lists in-frame clones only, not all of them. The table lists about 55,000 clones, 75% to 85% of them singletons, with roughly 6% in the top ten. Sample time point: week 23, last vaccination. Each dose of the vaccine consisted of 300 ug of mutant IDH1 20-mer peptide, with topical imiquimod. The specimen was PBMCs, collected from a glioma patient whose treatment included an IDH1 peptide vaccine. The sequence came from a man aged 35 to 55 with glioma.

CDR3 DNA sequence: TGTGCCAGTAGTACCAATTTCAGGACTAACTATGGCTACACCTTC. It translates to CASSTNFRTNYGYTF. The rearrangement links TRBV19 to TRBJ1-2; D uncertain. Between the trimmed V and J ends, which lost 4 bases and 0 bases, there was a span of 12 bases. This CDR3 comprises 15 residues. Germline CDR1 and CDR2: LNHDA and SQIVND (reference sequence).